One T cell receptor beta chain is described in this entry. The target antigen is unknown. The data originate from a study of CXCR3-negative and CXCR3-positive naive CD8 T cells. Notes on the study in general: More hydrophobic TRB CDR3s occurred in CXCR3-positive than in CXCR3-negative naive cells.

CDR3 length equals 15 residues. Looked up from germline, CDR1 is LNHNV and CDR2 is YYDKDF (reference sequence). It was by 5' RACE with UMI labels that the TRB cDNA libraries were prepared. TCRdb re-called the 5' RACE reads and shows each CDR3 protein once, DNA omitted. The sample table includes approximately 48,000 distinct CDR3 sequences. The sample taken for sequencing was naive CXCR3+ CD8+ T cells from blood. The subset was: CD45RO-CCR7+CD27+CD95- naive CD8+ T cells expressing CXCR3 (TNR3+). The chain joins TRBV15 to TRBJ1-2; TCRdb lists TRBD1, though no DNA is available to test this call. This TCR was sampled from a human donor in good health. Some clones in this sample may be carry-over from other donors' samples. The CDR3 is CATSPPSGTAYGYTF.